A selection of T cell receptor beta chains follows, all from one sample in a study of blood T cells in healthy people across ages. TCRdb re-called the 5' RACE reads through MiXCR, storing one row per CDR3 protein. The sample holds 850,000 to 1,000,000 distinct CDR3 sequences, roughly 51% seen once. Sequences were obtained from blood. These receptors came from a woman aged 60-70 years in good health. Both conserved end residues are trimmed from each CDR3. Each record gives: V gene, J gene, CDR3 protein.

v_call: TRBV7-2; j_call: TRBJ2-5; cdr3_aa: ASTIYRFETQY
v_call: TRBV11-3; j_call: TRBJ1-1; cdr3_aa: ASSLDRRQPPGAEAF
v_call: TRBV13; j_call: TRBJ1-2; cdr3_aa: ASSPWTGRDNYGYT
v_call: TRBV7-2; j_call: TRBJ1-5; cdr3_aa: ASSPNGGSQPQH
v_call: TRBV10-3; j_call: TRBJ2-7; cdr3_aa: AIAGGTSGSGEQY
v_call: TRBV12-3/TRBV12-4; j_call: TRBJ1-1; cdr3_aa: ASSLLGGREAF
v_call: TRBV29-1; j_call: TRBJ2-5; cdr3_aa: SVEDRGGEETQY
v_call: TRBV20-1; j_call: TRBJ2-7; cdr3_aa: SATPRARTAPYEQY
v_call: TRBV20-1; j_call: TRBJ2-1; cdr3_aa: SAKTRSSYNEQF
v_call: TRBV4-3; j_call: TRBJ2-1; cdr3_aa: ARLAGGLINDGLYNEQF
v_call: TRBV20-1; j_call: TRBJ2-3; cdr3_aa: SASASGGSTDTQY
v_call: TRBV25-1; j_call: TRBJ1-6; cdr3_aa: ASSPRRDSPLH
v_call: TRBV29-1; j_call: TRBJ2-3; cdr3_aa: SVESGTQY
v_call: TRBV5-1; j_call: TRBJ2-4; cdr3_aa: ASSPGGIVDIQY
v_call: TRBV6-5; j_call: TRBJ2-3; cdr3_aa: ASSPEASTDTQY
v_call: TRBV5-1; j_call: TRBJ1-4; cdr3_aa: ASSLETPNEKLF
v_call: TRBV5-1; j_call: TRBJ2-3; cdr3_aa: ASSSEEYRTDTQY
v_call: TRBV20-1; j_call: TRBJ2-6; cdr3_aa: SARSLGKVNVLT
v_call: TRBV29-1; j_call: TRBJ2-7; cdr3_aa: SVRGGYEQY
v_call: TRBV3-1; j_call: -; cdr3_aa: ASSQDFTGRTYEQY
v_call: TRBV9; j_call: TRBJ2-3; cdr3_aa: ASSVTRARATDTQY
v_call: TRBV7-9; j_call: TRBJ2-4; cdr3_aa: TSSLTGENIQY
v_call: TRBV7-8; j_call: TRBJ2-7; cdr3_aa: ASSEMGGSYEQY
v_call: TRBV4-1; j_call: TRBJ1-5; cdr3_aa: ASSPFQSGGIQPQH
v_call: TRBV18; j_call: TRBJ2-7; cdr3_aa: ASSPARAGDFYEQY
v_call: TRBV20-1; j_call: TRBJ2-1; cdr3_aa: SASRNRDEQF
v_call: TRBV7-9; j_call: TRBJ1-2; cdr3_aa: ASSSARVDYGYT
v_call: TRBV10-3; j_call: TRBJ1-4; cdr3_aa: AISYDPDEKLF
v_call: TRBV11-1; j_call: TRBJ2-7; cdr3_aa: ASSLPVRGEQY
v_call: TRBV29-1; j_call: TRBJ2-7; cdr3_aa: SVGGSTSGVGPDSYEQY
v_call: TRBV18; j_call: TRBJ2-7; cdr3_aa: ASSHGEGEQY
v_call: TRBV6-1; j_call: TRBJ1-2; cdr3_aa: ASSDNGAFSIYGYT
v_call: TRBV20-1; j_call: TRBJ1-2; cdr3_aa: SAHDGQAPNYGYT
v_call: TRBV20-1; j_call: TRBJ2-2; cdr3_aa: SASKTTGELF
v_call: TRBV20-1; j_call: TRBJ2-3; cdr3_aa: SARPRTGHTDTQY
v_call: TRBV7-7; j_call: TRBJ2-7; cdr3_aa: ASSPWEESYEQY
v_call: TRBV4-1; j_call: TRBJ2-6; cdr3_aa: ASSRPGTSLSGANVLT
v_call: TRBV28; j_call: TRBJ2-7; cdr3_aa: ASSITGGTYEQY
v_call: TRBV30; j_call: TRBJ2-1; cdr3_aa: AWSRSDNEQF
v_call: TRBV20-1; j_call: TRBJ2-5; cdr3_aa: SARLAKAETQY
v_call: TRBV29-1; j_call: -; cdr3_aa: SVVYLAAYNEQY
v_call: TRBV9; j_call: TRBJ1-5; cdr3_aa: ASSVGDQSQH
v_call: TRBV7-9; j_call: TRBJ2-7; cdr3_aa: ASSLARLATIEQY
v_call: TRBV28; j_call: TRBJ2-7; cdr3_aa: ASRGVAGGSYEQY
v_call: TRBV5-1; j_call: TRBJ2-4; cdr3_aa: ASSLEGGRYVQY
v_call: TRBV15; j_call: TRBJ2-5; cdr3_aa: ATSRDGQGETQY